A single TCR beta chain is shown here with its context. This clonotype came up a few times. What antigen it recognizes has not been identified. Base qualities are not recorded, but no much larger clone differs from it by a single base. Donors were a few dozen systemically healthy Caucasian individuals from Russia aged 6 to 90 years. Each donor gave approximately 9.4 milliliters of peripheral blood, drawn into EDTA-treated Vacutainer tubes. Ficoll-Paque density-gradient centrifugation was used to isolate PBMCs, with at least 7 million obtained per sample. Trizol reagent was used to extract total RNA from the PBMCs, yielding at least 5.5 micrograms per sample. The percentages of naive CD45RAhigh/CD27high T cells were determined by flow cytometry on a PBMC aliquot from every donor. Per the germline V gene (reference sequence), DFQATT is the CDR1 and SNEGSKA is the CDR2. The junction carries 1 base between V and J, which are trimmed by 3 bases and 2 bases respectively. The CDR3 runs 11 amino acids, cysteine and phenylalanine included. The kept DNA is CDR3 alone, 33 bases in frame from the first base.

The sample is drawn from a study of blood T cells in healthy people across ages (dated by TCRdb to 2014 to 2015). Regarding the research as a whole: In model experiments, template switching captured roughly one uniquely barcoded TCR beta cDNA molecule for every two T cells. The study measured age-related changes in TCR beta repertoire diversity using deep sequencing normalized with unique cDNA molecular identifiers. The donors were divided into four age groups: young (average about 16 years), middle-aged (roughly 42), aged (about 60) and long-lived (around 87). To avoid experimental bias, donors of different ages were distributed randomly across sequencing lanes. Two additional independent replicas of 1 million unique cDNA reads from the same blood draw were analyzed for two donors (one aged 18 to 29 and one aged 80 or older). Broader findings and caveats from the paper: Compared with the aged group, the long-lived group had more naive CD4+ T cells, fewer expanded clones and increased TCR diversity, suggesting age selection. Estimates of total diversity from one million sequenced T cells were regarded as lower bounds and underestimates. A strong correlation was found between observed TCR beta diversity and the percentage of naive T cells measured by flow cytometry. Because donor CMV infection status was unknown, age-related changes in expanded clonotypes were potentially confounded. Because profiling used bulk unsorted PBMCs, naive and antigen-experienced compartments could not be compared conclusively. Observed TCR beta diversity per million T cells fell roughly linearly with age, and a significant reduction was already apparent by age roughly 40.

Library preparation used 5' RACE. The second PCR ran for about 7 to 11 cycles and used a J-beta primer mix along with a sample-barcoded 5' primer. A unique molecular identifier was introduced onto each TCR beta cDNA molecule by a template-switch 5' adaptor carrying 12 random nucleotides. At least 3 million CDR3-containing paired-end reads were obtained from each sample. The Mint cDNA synthesis kit, primed by a TRBC-specific oligonucleotide, was used to synthesize first-strand cDNA from all RNA. Following uracil-DNA glycosylase treatment, a first 18-cycle PCR with universal primers M1SS and BC2_uni_R was performed on all cDNA. Per the source publication's procedure: For normalization, 1 million high-quality reads, each with a distinct molecular identifier, were randomly selected from each sample. Instead of being binned into consensus sequences, reads that shared molecular identifiers were thrown out. MiTCR, set to a Q25 quality threshold and the strictest error-elimination algorithm, was used for CDR3 identification, clonotype clustering and error correction. A nonparametric unseen species model with Euler transformation was used to estimate lower-bound total TCR beta diversity. TCRdb's own reprocessing of the public reads used fastp at Q25 and MiXCR and kept productive beta chains. Rows with one shared CDR3 protein collapse into an entry with the most common genes and DNA. These V and J calls are TCRdb output, not the study's own analysis. The table for this sample lists 1.8 million or so distinct CDR3 sequences; about two fifths of them were counted only once. The biggest ten clones account for 23% of the sample.

Sequenced: blood. This sequence originates from a human donor in good health. Recombination linked TRBV20-1 to TRBJ1-4; the D gene is not confidently resolved. The sequenced DNA is TGCAGTGCTAGTACTAATGAAAAACTGTTTTTT. Its protein is CSASTNEKLFF.